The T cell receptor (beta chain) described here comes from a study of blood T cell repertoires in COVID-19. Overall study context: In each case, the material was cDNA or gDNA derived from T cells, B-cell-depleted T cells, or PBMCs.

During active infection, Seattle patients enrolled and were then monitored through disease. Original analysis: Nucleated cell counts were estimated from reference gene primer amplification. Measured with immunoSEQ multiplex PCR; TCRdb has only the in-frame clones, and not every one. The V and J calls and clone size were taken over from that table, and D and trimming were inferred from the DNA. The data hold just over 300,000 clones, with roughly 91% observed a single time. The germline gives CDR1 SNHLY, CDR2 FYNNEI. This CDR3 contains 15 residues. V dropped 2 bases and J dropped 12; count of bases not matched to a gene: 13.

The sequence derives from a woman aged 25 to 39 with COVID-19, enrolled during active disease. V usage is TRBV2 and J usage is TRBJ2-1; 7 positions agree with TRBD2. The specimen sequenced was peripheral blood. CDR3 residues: CASSELLGGEFLQFF. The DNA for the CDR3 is TGTGCCAGCAGTGAACTTTTGGGAGGGGAATTTTTGCAGTTCTTC.